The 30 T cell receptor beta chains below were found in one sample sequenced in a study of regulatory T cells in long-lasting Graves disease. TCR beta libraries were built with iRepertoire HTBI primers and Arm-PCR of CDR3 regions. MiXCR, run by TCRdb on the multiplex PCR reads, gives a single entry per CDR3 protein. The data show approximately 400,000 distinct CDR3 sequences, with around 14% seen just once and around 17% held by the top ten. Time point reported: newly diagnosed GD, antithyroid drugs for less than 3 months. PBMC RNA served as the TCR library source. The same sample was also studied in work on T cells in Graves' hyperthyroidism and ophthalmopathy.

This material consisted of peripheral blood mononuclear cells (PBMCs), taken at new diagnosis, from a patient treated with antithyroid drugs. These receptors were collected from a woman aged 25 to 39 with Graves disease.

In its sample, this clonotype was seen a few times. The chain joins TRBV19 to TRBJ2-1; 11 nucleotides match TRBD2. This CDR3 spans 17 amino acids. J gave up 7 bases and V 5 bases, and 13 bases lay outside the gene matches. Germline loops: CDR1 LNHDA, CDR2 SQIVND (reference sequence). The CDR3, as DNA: TGTGCCAGTAGTCCGTCGGGAGGGACTAGCGGAAAGAATGAGCAGTTCTTC. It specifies CASSPSGGTSGKNEQFF. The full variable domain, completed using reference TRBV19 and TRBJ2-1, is DGGITQSPKYLFRKEGQNVTLSCEQNLNHDAMYWYRQDPGQGLRLIYYSQIVNDFQKGDIAEGYSVSREKKESFPLTVTSAQKNPTAFYLCASSPSGGTSGKNEQFFGPGTRLTVL.

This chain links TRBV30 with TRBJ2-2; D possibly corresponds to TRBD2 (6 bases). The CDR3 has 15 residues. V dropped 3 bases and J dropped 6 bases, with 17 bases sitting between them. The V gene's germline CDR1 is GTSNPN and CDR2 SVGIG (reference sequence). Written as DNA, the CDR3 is TGTGCCTGGAGCCGGGGGACCCGGGGACCCGGGGAGCTGTTTTTT. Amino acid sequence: CAWSRGTRGPGELFF.

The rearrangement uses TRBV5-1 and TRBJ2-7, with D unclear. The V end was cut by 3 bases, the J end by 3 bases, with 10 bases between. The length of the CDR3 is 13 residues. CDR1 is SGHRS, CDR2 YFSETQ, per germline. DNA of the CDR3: TGCGCCAGCAGCTGGGTCTCCAGCTACGAGCAGTACTTC. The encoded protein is CASSWVSSYEQYF.

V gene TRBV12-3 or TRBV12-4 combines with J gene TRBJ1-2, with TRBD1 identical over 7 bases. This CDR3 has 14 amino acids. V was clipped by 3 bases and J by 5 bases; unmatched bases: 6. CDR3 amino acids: CASSFAGGQYGYTF. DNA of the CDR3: TGTGCCAGCAGTTTCGCAGGGGGACAATATGGCTACACCTTC.

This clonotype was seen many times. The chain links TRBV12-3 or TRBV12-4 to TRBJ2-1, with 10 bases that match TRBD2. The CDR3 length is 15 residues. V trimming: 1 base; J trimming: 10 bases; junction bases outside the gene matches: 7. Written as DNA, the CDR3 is TGTGCCAGCAGTTTAGGGTCTAGCGGGAGCAGCGAGCAGTTCTTC. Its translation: CASSLGSSGSSEQFF.

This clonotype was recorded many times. The CDR3 reads CASSLTSWGKNIQYF. Written as DNA, the CDR3 is TGTGCCAGCAGCCTGACTAGCTGGGGCAAAAACATTCAGTACTTC. The chain is built from TRBV27 and TRBJ2-4, with 7 bases that match TRBD2. Germline loops: CDR1 MNHEY, CDR2 SMNVEV (reference sequence). The CDR3 covers 15 residues. V shed 6 bases and J 3 bases; nucleotides not matched to a gene: 8.

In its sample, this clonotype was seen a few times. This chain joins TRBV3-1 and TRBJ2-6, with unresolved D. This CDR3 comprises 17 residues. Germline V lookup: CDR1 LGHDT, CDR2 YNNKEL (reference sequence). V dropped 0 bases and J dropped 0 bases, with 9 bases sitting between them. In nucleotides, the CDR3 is TGTGCCAGCAGCCAAGAAAGGGAAGACTCTGGGGCCAACGTCCTGACTTTC. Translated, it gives CASSQEREDSGANVLTF. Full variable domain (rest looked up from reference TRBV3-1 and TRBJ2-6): DTAVSQTPKYLVTQMGNDKSIKCEQNLGHDTMYWYKQDSKKFLKIMFSYNNKELIINETVPNRFSPKSPDKAHLNLHINSLELGDSAVYFCASSQEREDSGANVLTFGAGSRLTVL.

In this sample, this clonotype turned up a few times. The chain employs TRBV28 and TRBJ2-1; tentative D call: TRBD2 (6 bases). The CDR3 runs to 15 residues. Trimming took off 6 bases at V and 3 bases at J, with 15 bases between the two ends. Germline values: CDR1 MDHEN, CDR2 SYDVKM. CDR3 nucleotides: TGTGCCAGCAGGAACCAGGGAGGTTTCTACAATGAGCAGTTCTTC. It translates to CASRNQGGFYNEQFF.

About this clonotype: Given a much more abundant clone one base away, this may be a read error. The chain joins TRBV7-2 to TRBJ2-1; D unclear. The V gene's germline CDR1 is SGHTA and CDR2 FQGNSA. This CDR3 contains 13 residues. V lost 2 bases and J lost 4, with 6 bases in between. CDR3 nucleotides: TGTGCCAGCAGCTTACTGGGGTACAATGAGCAGTTCTTC. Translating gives CASSLLGYNEQFF.

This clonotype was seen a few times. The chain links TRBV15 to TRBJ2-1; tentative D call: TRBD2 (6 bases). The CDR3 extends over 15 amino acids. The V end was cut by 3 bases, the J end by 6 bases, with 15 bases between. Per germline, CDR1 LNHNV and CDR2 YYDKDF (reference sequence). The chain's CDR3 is CATSRTARDSNEQFF. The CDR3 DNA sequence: TGTGCCACCAGCAGGACAGCCCGGGACTCCAATGAGCAGTTCTTC.

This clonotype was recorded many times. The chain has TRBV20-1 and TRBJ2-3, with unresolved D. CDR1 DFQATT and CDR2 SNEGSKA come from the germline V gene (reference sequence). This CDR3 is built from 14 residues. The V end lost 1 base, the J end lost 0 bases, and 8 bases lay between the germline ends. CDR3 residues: CSARGLSSTDTQYF. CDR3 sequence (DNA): TGCAGTGCTAGAGGGCTTTCTAGCACAGATACGCAGTATTTT.

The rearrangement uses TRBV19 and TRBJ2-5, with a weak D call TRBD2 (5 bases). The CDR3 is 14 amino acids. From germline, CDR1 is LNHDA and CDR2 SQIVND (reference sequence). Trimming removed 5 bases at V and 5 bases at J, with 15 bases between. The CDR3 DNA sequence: TGTGCCAGTAGTGAGGGAAGGAAAAGGGAGACCCAGTACTTC. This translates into CASSEGRKRETQYF.

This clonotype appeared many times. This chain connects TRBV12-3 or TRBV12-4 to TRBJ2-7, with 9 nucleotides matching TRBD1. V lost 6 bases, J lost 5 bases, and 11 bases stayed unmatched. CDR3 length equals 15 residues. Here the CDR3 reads CASRPTGTGSHEQYF. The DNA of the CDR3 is TGTGCCAGCAGGCCTACCGGGACAGGGAGCCACGAGCAGTACTTC.

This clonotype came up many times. Here the CDR3 reads CASSQVNEQYF. For the CDR3, the DNA is TGTGCCAGCAGCCAAGTGAACGAGCAGTACTTC. This chain joins TRBV3-1 and TRBJ2-7; D unclear. This CDR3 has 11 residues. From germline, CDR1 is LGHDT and CDR2 YNNKEL (reference sequence). The germline V and J ends were trimmed by 1 base and 5 bases, with 3 bases remaining between them.

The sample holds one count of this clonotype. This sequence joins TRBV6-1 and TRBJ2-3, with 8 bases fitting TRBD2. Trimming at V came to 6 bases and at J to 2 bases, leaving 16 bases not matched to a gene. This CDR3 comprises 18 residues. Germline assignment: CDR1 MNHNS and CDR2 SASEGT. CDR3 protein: CASRPPKATSVNTDTQYF. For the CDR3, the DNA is TGTGCCAGCAGGCCCCCTAAGGCGACTAGCGTTAACACAGATACGCAGTATTTT.

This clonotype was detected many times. CDR3 amino acids: CASSIQGLAFF. Written as DNA, the CDR3 is TGTGCCAGCAGTATACAGGGGTTGGCTTTCTTT. This chain joins TRBV12-3 or TRBV12-4 and TRBJ1-1, with 7 nucleotides matching TRBD1. V lost 5 bases to trimming and J lost 11 bases; unmatched junction nucleotides: 5. The CDR3 totals 11 residues.

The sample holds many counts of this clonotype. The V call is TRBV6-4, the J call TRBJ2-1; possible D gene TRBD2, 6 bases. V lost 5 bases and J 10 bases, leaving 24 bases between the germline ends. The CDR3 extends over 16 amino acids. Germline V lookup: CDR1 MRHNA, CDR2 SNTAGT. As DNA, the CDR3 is TGTGCCAGCAGTCACAATCCGGGAGATAGCGGCTCCGAGCAGTTCTTC. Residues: CASSHNPGDSGSEQFF.

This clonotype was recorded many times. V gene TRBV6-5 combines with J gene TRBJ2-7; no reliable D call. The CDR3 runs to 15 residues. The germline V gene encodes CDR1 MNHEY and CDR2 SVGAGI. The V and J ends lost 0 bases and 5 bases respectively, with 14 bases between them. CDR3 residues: CASSYSAGPTHEQYF. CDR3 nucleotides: TGTGCCAGCAGTTACTCGGCAGGTCCCACCCACGAGCAGTACTTC.

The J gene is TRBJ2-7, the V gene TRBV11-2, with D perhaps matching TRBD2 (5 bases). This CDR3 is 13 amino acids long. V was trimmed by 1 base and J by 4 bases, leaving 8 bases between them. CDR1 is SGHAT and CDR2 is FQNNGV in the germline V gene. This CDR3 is CASSLGERYEQYF. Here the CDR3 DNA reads TGTGCCAGCAGCTTAGGCGAGCGGTACGAGCAGTACTTC.

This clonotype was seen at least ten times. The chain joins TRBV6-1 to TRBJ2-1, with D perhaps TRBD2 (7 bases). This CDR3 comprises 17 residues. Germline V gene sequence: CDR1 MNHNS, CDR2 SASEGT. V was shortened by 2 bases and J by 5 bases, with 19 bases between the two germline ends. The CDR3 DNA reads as TGTGCCAGCAGTGAAAGAGGGGGACTAAGGCTGAACAATGAGCAGTTCTTC. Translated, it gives CASSERGGLRLNNEQFF.

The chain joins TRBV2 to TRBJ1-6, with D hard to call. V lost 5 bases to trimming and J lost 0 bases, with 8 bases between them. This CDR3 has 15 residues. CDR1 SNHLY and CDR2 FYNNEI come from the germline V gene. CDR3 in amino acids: CASSLTSSYNSPLHF. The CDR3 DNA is TGTGCCAGCAGTTTGACTAGCTCCTATAATTCACCCCTCCACTTT.

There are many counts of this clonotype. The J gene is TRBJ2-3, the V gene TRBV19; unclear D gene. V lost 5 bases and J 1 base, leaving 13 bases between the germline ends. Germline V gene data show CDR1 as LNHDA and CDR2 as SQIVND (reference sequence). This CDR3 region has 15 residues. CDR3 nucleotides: TGTGCCAGTAGTGAAGGGATGTTAGGCACAGATACGCAGTATTTT. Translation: CASSEGMLGTDTQYF.

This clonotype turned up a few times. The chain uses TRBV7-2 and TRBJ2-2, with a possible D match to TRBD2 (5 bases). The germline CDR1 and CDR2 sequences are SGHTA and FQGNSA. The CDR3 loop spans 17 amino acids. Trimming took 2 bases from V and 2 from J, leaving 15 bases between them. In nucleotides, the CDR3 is TGTGCCAGCAGCTTACCTTTTGAGCGGACTAACACCGGGGAGCTGTTTTTT. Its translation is CASSLPFERTNTGELFF.

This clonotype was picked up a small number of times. CDR3 amino acids: CSARGIVVRYNEQFF. DNA for the CDR3: TGCAGTGCTAGGGGGATTGTGGTGAGATACAATGAGCAGTTCTTC. V is TRBV20-1 and J is TRBJ2-1; D not certain. The CDR3 length is 15 residues. The V end lost 3 bases, the J end lost 4 bases, and 16 bases lay between the germline ends. Germline lookup yields CDR1 DFQATT and CDR2 SNEGSKA (reference sequence).

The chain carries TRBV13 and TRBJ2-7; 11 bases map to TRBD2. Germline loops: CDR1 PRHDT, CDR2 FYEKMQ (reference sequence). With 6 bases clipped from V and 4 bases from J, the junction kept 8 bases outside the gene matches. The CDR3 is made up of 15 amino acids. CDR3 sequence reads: CASSKGLAGGYEQYF. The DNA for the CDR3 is TGTGCCAGCAGTAAAGGGCTAGCGGGAGGTTACGAGCAGTACTTC.

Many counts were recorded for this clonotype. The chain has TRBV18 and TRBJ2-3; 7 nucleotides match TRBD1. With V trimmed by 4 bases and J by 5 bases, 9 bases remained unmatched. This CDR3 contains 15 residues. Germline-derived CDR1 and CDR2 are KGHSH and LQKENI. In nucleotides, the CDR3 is TGTGCCAGCTCACAATTACAGGGGACCGGAGATACGCAGTATTTT. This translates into CASSQLQGTGDTQYF.

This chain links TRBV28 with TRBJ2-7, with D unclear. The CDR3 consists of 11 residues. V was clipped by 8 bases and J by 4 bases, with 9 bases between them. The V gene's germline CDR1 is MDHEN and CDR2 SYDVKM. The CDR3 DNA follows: TGTGCCAGCGGGCCCCAGTACGAGCAGTACTTC. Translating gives CASGPQYEQYF.

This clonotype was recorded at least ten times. The CDR3 spells CASRPGAGGYNEQFF. The CDR3 DNA follows: TGTGCCAGCAGGCCGGGGGCGGGCGGTTACAATGAGCAGTTCTTC. The chain carries TRBV3-1 and TRBJ2-1, with D perhaps being TRBD1 or TRBD2 (6 bases each). CDR1 is LGHDT and CDR2 is YNNKEL in the germline V gene (reference sequence). CDR3 length: 15 amino acids. Trimming removed 6 bases at V and 4 bases at J, with 16 bases between.

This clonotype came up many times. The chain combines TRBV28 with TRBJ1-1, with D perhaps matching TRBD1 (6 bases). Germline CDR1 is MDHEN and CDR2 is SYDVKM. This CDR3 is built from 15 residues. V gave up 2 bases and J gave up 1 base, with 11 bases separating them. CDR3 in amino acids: CASSLEGHQNTEAFF. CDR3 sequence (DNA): TGTGCCAGCAGTTTAGAGGGACACCAGAACACTGAAGCTTTCTTT.

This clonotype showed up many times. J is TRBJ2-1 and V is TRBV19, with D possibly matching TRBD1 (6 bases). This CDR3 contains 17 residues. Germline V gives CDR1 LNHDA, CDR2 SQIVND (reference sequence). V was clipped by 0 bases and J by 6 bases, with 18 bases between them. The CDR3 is CASSIEFRGHRGNEQFF. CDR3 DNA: TGTGCCAGTAGTATAGAGTTCCGGGGACATCGGGGCAATGAGCAGTTCTTC.